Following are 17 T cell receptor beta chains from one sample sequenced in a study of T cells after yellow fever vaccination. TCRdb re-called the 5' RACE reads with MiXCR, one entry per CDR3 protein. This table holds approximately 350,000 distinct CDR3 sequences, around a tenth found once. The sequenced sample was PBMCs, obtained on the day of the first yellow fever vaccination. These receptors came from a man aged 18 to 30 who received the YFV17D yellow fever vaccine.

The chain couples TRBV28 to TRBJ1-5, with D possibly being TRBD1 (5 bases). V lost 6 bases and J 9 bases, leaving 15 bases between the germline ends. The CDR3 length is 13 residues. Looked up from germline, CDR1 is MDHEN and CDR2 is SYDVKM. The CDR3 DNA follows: TGTGCCAGCAGGACACAGGCCCTCTCGCCCCAGCATTTT. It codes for CASRTQALSPQHF.

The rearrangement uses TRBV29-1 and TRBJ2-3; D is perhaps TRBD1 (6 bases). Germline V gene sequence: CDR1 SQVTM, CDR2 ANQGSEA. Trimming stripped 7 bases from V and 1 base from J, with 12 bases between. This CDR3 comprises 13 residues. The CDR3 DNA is TGCAGCGGACTACAGGGCGGCACAGATACGCAGTATTTT. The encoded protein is CSGLQGGTDTQYF.

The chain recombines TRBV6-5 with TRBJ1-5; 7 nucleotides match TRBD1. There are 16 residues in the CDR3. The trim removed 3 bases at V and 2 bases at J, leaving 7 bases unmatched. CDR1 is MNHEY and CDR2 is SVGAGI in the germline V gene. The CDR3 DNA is TGTGCCAGCAGTTATTTTCCTGACAGGGGCAATCAGCCCCAGCATTTT. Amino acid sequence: CASSYFPDRGNQPQHF.

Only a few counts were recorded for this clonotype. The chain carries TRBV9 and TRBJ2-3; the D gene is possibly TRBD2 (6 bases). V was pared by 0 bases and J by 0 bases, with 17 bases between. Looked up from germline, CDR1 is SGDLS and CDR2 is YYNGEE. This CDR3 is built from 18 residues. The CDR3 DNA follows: TGTGCCAGCAGCGTAGGGCCGGGGACTTCTCCTAGCACAGATACGCAGTATTTT. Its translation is CASSVGPGTSPSTDTQYF.

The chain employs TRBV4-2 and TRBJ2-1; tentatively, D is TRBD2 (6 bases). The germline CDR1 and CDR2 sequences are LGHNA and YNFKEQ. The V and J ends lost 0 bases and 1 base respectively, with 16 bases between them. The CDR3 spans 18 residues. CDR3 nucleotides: TGTGCCAGCAGCCAAGAAGTAGCGTGGCGGGGATCCTACAATGAGCAGTTCTTC. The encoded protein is CASSQEVAWRGSYNEQFF.

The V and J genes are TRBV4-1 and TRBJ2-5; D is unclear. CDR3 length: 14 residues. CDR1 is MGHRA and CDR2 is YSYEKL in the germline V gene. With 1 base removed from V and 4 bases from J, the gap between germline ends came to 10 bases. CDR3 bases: TGCGCCAGCAGCCAAGTGGGATTTGGAGAGACCCAGTACTTC. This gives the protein CASSQVGFGETQYF.

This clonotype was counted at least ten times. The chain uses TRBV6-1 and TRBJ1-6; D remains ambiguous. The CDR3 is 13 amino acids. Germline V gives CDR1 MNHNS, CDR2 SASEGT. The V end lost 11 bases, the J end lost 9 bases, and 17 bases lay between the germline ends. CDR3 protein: CAGTSSASSPLHF. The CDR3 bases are TGTGCCGGCACAAGCAGCGCTAGTTCACCCCTCCACTTT.

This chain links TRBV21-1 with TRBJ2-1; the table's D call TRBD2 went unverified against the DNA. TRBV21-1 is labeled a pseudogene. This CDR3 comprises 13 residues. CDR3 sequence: CASSSSEDYRRFF. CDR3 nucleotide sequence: TGTGCCAGCAGCAGCTCTGAGGACTACCGGCGGTTCTTC.

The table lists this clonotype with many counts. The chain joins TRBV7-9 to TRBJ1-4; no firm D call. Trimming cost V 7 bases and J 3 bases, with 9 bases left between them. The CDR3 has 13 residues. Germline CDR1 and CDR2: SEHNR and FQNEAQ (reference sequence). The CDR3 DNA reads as TGTGCCAGCACCAACAATCCTAATGAAAAACTGTTTTTT. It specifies CASTNNPNEKLFF. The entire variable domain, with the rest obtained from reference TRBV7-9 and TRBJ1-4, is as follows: DTGVSQNPRHKITKRGQNVTFRCDPISEHNRLYWYRQTLGQGPEFLTYFQNEAQLEKSRLLSDRFSAERPKGSFSTLEIQRTEQGDSAMYLCASTNNPNEKLFFGSGTQLSVL.

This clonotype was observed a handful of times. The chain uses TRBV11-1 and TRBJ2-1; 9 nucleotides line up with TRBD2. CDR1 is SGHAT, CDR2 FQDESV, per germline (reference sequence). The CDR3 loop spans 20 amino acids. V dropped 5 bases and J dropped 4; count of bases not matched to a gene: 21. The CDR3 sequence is CASSPTPGKSASGTYNEQFF. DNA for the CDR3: TGTGCCAGCAGCCCGACCCCAGGGAAGTCGGCTAGCGGGACATACAATGAGCAGTTCTTC.

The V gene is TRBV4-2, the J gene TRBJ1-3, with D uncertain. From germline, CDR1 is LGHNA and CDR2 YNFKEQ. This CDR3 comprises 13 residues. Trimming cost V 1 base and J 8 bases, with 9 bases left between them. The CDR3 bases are TGTGCCAGCAGCCAAGTGGGTAGGGACACCATATATTTT. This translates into CASSQVGRDTIYF.

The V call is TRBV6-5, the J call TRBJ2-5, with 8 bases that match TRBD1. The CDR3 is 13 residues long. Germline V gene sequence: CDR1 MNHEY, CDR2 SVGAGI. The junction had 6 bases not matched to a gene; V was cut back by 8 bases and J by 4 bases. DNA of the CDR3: TGTGCCAGCGGTTTCAGGGGGCCAGAGACCCAGTACTTC. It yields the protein CASGFRGPETQYF.

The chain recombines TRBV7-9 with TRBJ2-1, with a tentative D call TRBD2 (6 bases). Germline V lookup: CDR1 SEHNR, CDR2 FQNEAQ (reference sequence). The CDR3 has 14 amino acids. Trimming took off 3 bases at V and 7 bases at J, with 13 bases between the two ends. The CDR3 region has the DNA TGTGCCAGCAGCTTGGTGGTAGCGGAGAATGAGCAGTTCTTC. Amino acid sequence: CASSLVVAENEQFF.

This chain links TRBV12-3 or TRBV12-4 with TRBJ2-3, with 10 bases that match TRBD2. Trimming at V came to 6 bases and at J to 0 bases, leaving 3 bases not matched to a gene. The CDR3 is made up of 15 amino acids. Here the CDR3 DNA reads TGTGCCAGCAGGGGACTAGCGTCAAGCACAGATACGCAGTATTTT. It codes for CASRGLASSTDTQYF.

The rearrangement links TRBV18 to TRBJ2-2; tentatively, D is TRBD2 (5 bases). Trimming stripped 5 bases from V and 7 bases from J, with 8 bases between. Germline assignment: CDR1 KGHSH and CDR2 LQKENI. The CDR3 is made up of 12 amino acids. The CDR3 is CASSSGDGELFF. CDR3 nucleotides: TGTGCCAGCTCATCCGGGGACGGGGAGCTGTTTTTT.

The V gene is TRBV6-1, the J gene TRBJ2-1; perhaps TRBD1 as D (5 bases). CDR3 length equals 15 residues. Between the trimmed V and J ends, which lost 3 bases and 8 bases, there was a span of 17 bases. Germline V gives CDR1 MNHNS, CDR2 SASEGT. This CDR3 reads CASSDTTVFRDEQFF. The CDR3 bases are TGTGCCAGCAGTGATACGACAGTCTTTAGAGATGAGCAGTTCTTC.

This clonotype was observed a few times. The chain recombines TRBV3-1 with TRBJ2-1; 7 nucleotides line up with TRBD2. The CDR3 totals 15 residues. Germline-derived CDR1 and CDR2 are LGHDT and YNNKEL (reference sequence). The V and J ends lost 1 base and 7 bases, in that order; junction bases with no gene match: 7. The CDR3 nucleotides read TGTGCCAGCAGCCAAGCGGGGGGACCAGGTAATGAGCAGTTCTTC. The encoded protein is CASSQAGGPGNEQFF.